These 27 T cell receptor beta chains came from one sample sequenced in a study of cytomegalovirus exposure and HLA in healthy donors (dated by TCRdb to about 2017). The library was made by the immunoSEQ multiplex PCR assay. For the multiplex PCR, a mixture combining 60 forward primers for TCR Vbeta segments and 13 reverse primers for TCR Jbeta segments was used. In its TCRdb copy, this immuneACCESS table keeps in-frame sequences only and misses some clones. Where compared with another copy, unresolved V genes explain less than half of these, and the others have no known cause. A total of some 96,000 clones appear in this sample, around 74% of them only once. About 7% of the sample rests with the top ten. Sequencing was performed on PBMCs. Receptor source: a man between 40 and 49 years old in good health and CMV-seropositive.

In DNA, the CDR3 is TGCGCCAGCACCCGGGACAGGGGGAGTATGAACACTGAAGCTTTCTTT. Amino acid sequence: CASTRDRGSMNTEAFF. The V gene is TRBV10-1, the J gene TRBJ1-1; TRBD1 agrees at 11 bases. With V trimmed by 7 bases and J by 0 bases, 7 bases remained unmatched. The V gene's germline CDR1 is WNHNN and CDR2 SYGVQD (reference sequence). The CDR3 spans 16 residues.

The chain uses TRBV18 and TRBJ1-5; no definite D call. This CDR3 is 15 amino acids long. CDR1 is KGHSH, CDR2 LQKENI, per germline. Trimming took 2 bases from V and 0 from J, leaving 8 bases between them. Here the CDR3 DNA reads TGTGCCAGCTCACCAATCCAGGATAGCAATCAGCCCCAGCATTTT. Translation: CASSPIQDSNQPQHF.

The gene calls are TRBV28 and TRBJ1-5, with D perhaps matching TRBD1 (6 bases). The CDR3 is 16 amino acids. In germline, CDR1 is MDHEN, CDR2 SYDVKM. V was cut by 1 base and J by 0 bases, with 10 bases left in between. The CDR3 is CASSLYRAYSNQPQHF. The DNA of the CDR3 is TGTGCCAGCAGTTTATACAGGGCTTATAGCAATCAGCCCCAGCATTTT.

The CDR3 here is CASSQEIPGSPFYNEQFF. In DNA, the CDR3 is TGTGCCAGCAGCCAAGAGATACCAGGGTCCCCATTTTACAATGAGCAGTTCTTC. This chain links TRBV14 with TRBJ2-1; TRBD1 is a possible D gene (5 bases). CDR1 is SGHDN and CDR2 is FVKESK in the germline V gene. The length of the CDR3 is 18 residues. V lost 0 bases and J 4 bases, leaving 19 bases between the germline ends.

This chain connects TRBV11-3 to TRBJ2-5, with a weak D call TRBD2 (6 bases). Looked up from germline, CDR1 is SGHNT and CDR2 is YENEEA. The CDR3 sequence is 14 residues long. Trimming cost V 1 base and J 5 bases, with 11 bases left between them. The CDR3 DNA reads TGTGCCAGCAGCTTAGGAGTGGCGGGGGAGACCCAGTACTTC. This encodes CASSLGVAGETQYF.

In this sample, this clone turned up a few times. DNA of the CDR3: TGCAGCGTTGAAAGGAGGGGGGCTAGCGGGGTGATATCCTACAATGAGCAGTTCTTC. This sequence encodes CSVERRGASGVISYNEQFF. The chain couples TRBV29-1 to TRBJ2-1; the match to TRBD2 covers 9 bases. The germline CDR1 and CDR2 sequences are SQVTM and ANQGSEA. The J segment lost 1 base and the V segment lost 2 bases, leaving 15 bases of the junction unmatched. The CDR3 loop spans 19 amino acids.

V usage is TRBV19 and J usage is TRBJ2-2; D is perhaps TRBD2 (5 bases). The CDR3 loop spans 15 amino acids. Germline lookup yields CDR1 LNHDA and CDR2 SQIVND (reference sequence). The ends were cut back, 6 bases at V and 1 base at J, with 12 bases in the middle. The CDR3 DNA reads TGTGCCAGTAGGGGCTGGACTGAGAACACCGGGGAGCTGTTTTTT. Translating gives CASRGWTENTGELFF.

V usage is TRBV2 and J usage is TRBJ2-5; TRBD2 aligns across 13 bases. Germline lookup yields CDR1 SNHLY and CDR2 FYNNEI. This CDR3 is 16 amino acids long. V was pared by 5 bases and J by 5 bases, with 8 bases of the junction left unmatched. The CDR3 DNA reads as TGTGCCAGCAGTCCCGGACTAGCGGGAGATAGGGAGACCCAGTACTTC. Translating gives CASSPGLAGDRETQYF. The full variable domain, in which reference TRBV2 and TRBJ2-5 provide the parts outside the CDR3, is EPEVTQTPSHQVTQMGQEVILRCVPISNHLYFYWYRQILGQKVEFLVSFYNNEISEKSEIFDDQFSVERPDGSNFTLKIRSTKLEDSAMYFCASSPGLAGDRETQYFGPGTRLLVL.

This chain links TRBV28 with TRBJ2-3; 7 positions agree with TRBD2. V shed 5 bases, J shed 4 bases, and the junction held 9 bases outside the gene matches. The CDR3 loop spans 15 amino acids. Germline CDR1 MDHEN, CDR2 SYDVKM. The CDR3 is CASSEAGLGPDTQYF. In DNA, the CDR3 is TGTGCCAGCAGTGAAGCGGGGTTGGGCCCAGATACGCAGTATTTT. Together with reference TRBV28 and TRBJ2-3, the CDR3 gives the full variable domain: DVKVTQSSRYLVKRTGEKVFLECVQDMDHENMFWYRQDPGLGLRLIYFSYDVKMKEKGDIPEGYSVSREKKERFSLILESASTNQTSMYLCASSEAGLGPDTQYFGPGTRLTVL.

This clone was observed once. The chain carries TRBV13 and TRBJ2-7; 15 bases match TRBD2. The germline V gene encodes CDR1 PRHDT and CDR2 FYEKMQ (reference sequence). The CDR3 totals 19 residues. Trimming cost V 4 bases and J 2 bases; bases outside gene matches: 12. The CDR3 nucleotides read TGTGCCAGCAGCTCCCGGCGGACTAGCGGGGGGGCCGGCCCCTACGAGCAGTACTTC. Translation: CASSSRRTSGGAGPYEQYF.

This clone was counted a single time. The chain joins TRBV19 to TRBJ2-7, with 8 positions matching TRBD1. Losses at the gene ends were 2 bases for V and 6 bases for J; bases not matched to a gene: 3. This CDR3 spans 13 amino acids. Germline CDR1 and CDR2: LNHDA and SQIVND (reference sequence). CDR3 sequence: CASSIQGAGEQYF. CDR3 nucleotide sequence: TGTGCCAGTAGTATACAGGGGGCAGGCGAGCAGTACTTC.

The genes are TRBV28 and TRBJ2-2; a possible D gene is TRBD1 (6 bases). This CDR3 spans 12 amino acids. CDR1 and CDR2 (germline): MDHEN, SYDVKM. Trimming left V 8 bases short and J 3 bases short, with 7 bases between. The CDR3 bases are TGTGCCAGCCACAGGGACACCGGGGAGCTGTTTTTT. The encoded protein is CASHRDTGELFF. The full variable domain, in which reference TRBV28 and TRBJ2-2 provide the parts outside the CDR3, is DVKVTQSSRYLVKRTGEKVFLECVQDMDHENMFWYRQDPGLGLRLIYFSYDVKMKEKGDIPEGYSVSREKKERFSLILESASTNQTSMYLCASHRDTGELFFGEGSRLTVL.

In DNA, the CDR3 is TGTGCCAGCAGCCCAGAGGACAGGGGGGCTTTGGGAGAGCAGTACTTC. Amino acids: CASSPEDRGALGEQYF. The genes are TRBV9 and TRBJ2-7; TRBD1 matches 10 bases. The CDR3 contains 16 residues. Germline V gene sequence: CDR1 SGDLS, CDR2 YYNGEE. V gave up 4 bases and J gave up 7 bases; unmatched junction bases: 14.

The chain joins TRBV19 to TRBJ1-1, with a tentative D call TRBD1 (6 bases). Germline loops: CDR1 LNHDA, CDR2 SQIVND (reference sequence). The CDR3 is made up of 14 amino acids. V lost 3 bases and J 4 bases, leaving 12 bases between the germline ends. The CDR3 DNA reads TGTGCCAGTAGTATCCCAGGGGCCCTCACTGAAGCTTTCTTT. Translation: CASSIPGALTEAFF.

J is TRBJ1-2 and V is TRBV15; TRBD1 might be the D (6 bases). V lost 5 bases and J 3 bases, leaving 13 bases between the germline ends. The CDR3 has 14 amino acids. In germline, CDR1 is LNHNV, CDR2 YYDKDF (reference sequence). The CDR3 DNA reads TGTGCCACCAGCCAGGGGACCGGGGACTATGGCTACACCTTC. Encoded protein: CATSQGTGDYGYTF.

This chain links TRBV6-6 with TRBJ2-1; D gene unclear. The CDR3 extends over 14 amino acids. The V end was cut by 9 bases, the J end by 5 bases, with 17 bases between. Germline V gene data show CDR1 as MNHNY and CDR2 as SVGAGI (reference sequence). Here the CDR3 reads CASRSSGSDNEQFF. CDR3 sequence (DNA): TGTGCCAGTCGATCTTCCGGGTCAGACAATGAGCAGTTCTTC.

This clone was recorded once. The chain combines TRBV2 with TRBJ2-1; TRBD2 matches 7 bases. Germline trimming cut 4 bases from V and 14 bases from J; bases unmatched to any gene: 8. CDR1 and CDR2 from the germline V gene are SNHLY and FYNNEI. CDR3 length: 12 residues. The CDR3 sequence is CASSVPGGGEFF. In DNA form, the CDR3 reads TGTGCCAGCAGTGTACCGGGGGGTGGGGAGTTCTTC.

The chain uses TRBV18 and TRBJ2-2; D not certain. V was clipped by 2 bases and J by 0 bases, with 10 bases between them. The CDR3 sequence is 16 residues long. Germline CDR1 is KGHSH and CDR2 is LQKENI. DNA for the CDR3: TGTGCCAGCTCACCAAAGCTGCTAGCGAACACCGGGGAGCTGTTTTTT. Residues: CASSPKLLANTGELFF.

V is TRBV11-2 and J is TRBJ2-3; 7 bases line up with TRBD2. The CDR3 has 12 amino acids. Trimming removed 5 bases from V and 4 bases from J; junction bases left unmatched: 0. The germline CDR1 and CDR2 sequences are SGHAT and FQNNGV. The CDR3 region is CASSRGADTQYF. For the CDR3, the DNA is TGTGCCAGCAGCCGGGGGGCAGATACGCAGTATTTT.

The chain joins TRBV28 to TRBJ2-1, with TRBD2 identical over 12 bases. This CDR3 has 19 amino acids. The germline V gene has CDR1 MDHEN and CDR2 SYDVKM. The V gene end was trimmed by 8 bases and the J gene end by 8 bases; junction bases not matched to a gene: 22. CDR3 in DNA: TGTGCCAGCCCGCCGGACAGAGGACTAGCGGGATTAAAAATCGATGAGCAGTTCTTC. This encodes CASPPDRGLAGLKIDEQFF.

In its sample, this clone was seen once. This chain's CDR3 is CASSAGTVAYEQYF. CDR3 in DNA: TGTGCCAGCAGCGCCGGGACAGTCGCCTACGAGCAGTACTTC. This chain joins TRBV9 and TRBJ2-7; 7 bases map to TRBD1. Losses at the gene ends were 3 bases for V and 2 bases for J; bases not matched to a gene: 5. The CDR3 sequence is 14 residues long. CDR1 and CDR2 from the germline V gene are SGDLS and YYNGEE.

This chain connects TRBV6-6 to TRBJ2-7; possible D gene TRBD1, 5 bases. The germline CDR1 and CDR2 sequences are MNHNY and SVGAGI (reference sequence). The CDR3 has 16 amino acids. V lost 2 bases and J 2 bases, leaving 16 bases between the germline ends. CDR3: CASSYPADGHPYEQYF. CDR3 DNA sequence: TGTGCCAGCAGTTACCCCGCCGACGGACACCCCTACGAGCAGTACTTC.

This chain links TRBV10-1 with TRBJ2-7; 9 positions agree with TRBD2. CDR1 WNHNN and CDR2 SYGVQD come from the germline V gene (reference sequence). This CDR3 comprises 16 residues. The junction had 5 bases not matched to a gene; V was cut back by 0 bases and J by 2 bases. CDR3: CASSESLASGAYEQYF. In nucleotides, the CDR3 is TGCGCCAGCAGTGAGTCGCTGGCTAGCGGGGCCTACGAGCAGTACTTC.

The rearrangement uses TRBV7-2 and TRBJ2-5; the match to TRBD1 covers 10 bases. J gave up 9 bases and V 5 bases, and 12 bases lay outside the gene matches. CDR3 size: 15 residues. Germline V gives CDR1 SGHTA, CDR2 FQGNSA. The CDR3 reads CASSTPGQGSGSQYF. CDR3 sequence (DNA): TGTGCCAGCAGCACGCCGGGACAGGGGTCAGGGTCCCAGTACTTC.

This clone has a single count. The chain uses TRBV7-2 and TRBJ1-5; D possibly corresponds to TRBD1 (6 bases). This CDR3 region has 15 residues. Trimming removed 5 bases from V and 7 bases from J, with 18 bases in between. The germline V gene encodes CDR1 SGHTA and CDR2 FQGNSA. CDR3: CASSTAPTGPQPQHF. CDR3 DNA sequence: TGTGCCAGCAGCACAGCCCCTACAGGGCCCCAGCCCCAGCATTTT.

V is TRBV10-2 and J is TRBJ1-1; D unclear. The CDR3 is made up of 18 amino acids. Germline V gene lookup returns CDR1 WSHSY and CDR2 SAAADI. V was shortened by 7 bases and J by 4 bases, with 28 bases between the two germline ends. CDR3 in DNA: TGCGCCAGCACCGATCCTGGGAGGGTCTCTCGAAGAAGCACTGAAGCTTTCTTT. Its protein is CASTDPGRVSRRSTEAFF.

There are a few counts of this clone. The chain carries TRBV6-5 and TRBJ1-6; TRBD1 matches 9 bases. Germline V gene lookup returns CDR1 MNHEY and CDR2 SVGAGI. The V segment lost 4 bases and the J segment 5 bases; nucleotides outside the gene matches: 3. CDR3 length: 15 amino acids. The CDR3 spells CASSWGQGHNSPLHF. In nucleotides, the CDR3 is TGTGCCAGCAGTTGGGGACAGGGACATAATTCACCCCTCCACTTT.